This T cell receptor beta chain is drawn from a study of T cell responses to AZD1222 COVID-19 vaccine. Libraries were prepared by immunoSEQ multiplex PCR; TCRdb keeps only in-frame clonotypes and omits some of them. Found here are about 130,000 clones, around 94% of them singletons; the top ten hold around 6.6%. The ends lost 4 bases at V and 2 bases at J; junction bases unmatched: 8. Germline lookup yields CDR1 PRHDT and CDR2 FYEKMQ (reference sequence). The CDR3 has 15 residues. The sequencing here drew on peripheral blood, taken on day 0 of AZD1222 vaccination. The origin of this receptor is an adult in good health. The chain uses TRBV13 and TRBJ2-7; 7 bases are a match to TRBD1. The CDR3 sequence: CASSSWDSKAYEQYF. CDR3 bases: TGTGCCAGCAGCTCATGGGACAGTAAAGCCTACGAGCAGTACTTC. Complete variable domain (other parts from reference TRBV13 and TRBJ2-7): AAGVIQSPRHLIKEKRETATLKCYPIPRHDTVYWYQQGPGQDPQFLISFYEKMQSDKGSIPDRFSAQQFSDYHSELNMSSLELGDSALYFCASSSWDSKAYEQYFGPGTRLTVT.